The 17 T cell receptor beta chains below come from one sample, sequenced in a study of tumor-infiltrating lymphocytes in localized non-small cell lung cancer. Clones were read by immunoSEQ multiplex PCR, and TCRdb kept only the in-frame ones, dropping some. Among fewer than 20,000 clones listed, about 70% were seen once. Sequenced material: lung tumor tissue. These receptors all come from a human donor with non-small cell lung cancer.

This chain joins TRBV7-2 and TRBJ2-1; weak D call: TRBD2 (6 bases). The CDR3 has 14 amino acids. V gave up 2 bases and J gave up 7 bases, with 12 bases separating them. Germline assignment: CDR1 SGHTA and CDR2 FQGNSA. CDR3 nucleotide sequence: TGTGCCAGCAGCTTACGGGTCAGCGGGAATGAGCAGTTCTTC. Protein sequence: CASSLRVSGNEQFF.

The chain combines TRBV19 with TRBJ2-7; 9 bases agree with TRBD1. V was pared by 6 bases and J by 3 bases, with 9 bases of the junction left unmatched. From germline, CDR1 is LNHDA and CDR2 SQIVND (reference sequence). The CDR3 has 15 amino acids. The CDR3 is CASRKQGAGYYEQYF. The CDR3 DNA reads as TGTGCCAGTAGGAAACAGGGGGCCGGGTACTACGAGCAGTACTTC.

The rearrangement links TRBV7-7 to TRBJ2-5; D is possibly TRBD1 or TRBD2 (5 bases each). Germline CDR1 is SSHAT and CDR2 is FNYEAQ (reference sequence). V shed 4 bases and J shed 7 bases, with 19 bases lying between them. The length of the CDR3 is 15 residues. The CDR3 here is CASSSRGVGDGTQYF. The DNA of the CDR3 is TGTGCCAGCAGCTCCCGAGGGGTGGGAGACGGGACCCAGTACTTC.

V usage is TRBV7-9 and J usage is TRBJ2-3; D unclear. The CDR3 runs to 12 residues. Germline CDR1 and CDR2: SEHNR and FQNEAQ (reference sequence). The V gene lost 7 bases and the J gene lost 4 bases, with 9 bases spanning the gap. This chain's CDR3 is CASILNADTQYF. The CDR3 bases are TGTGCCAGCATCCTTAACGCAGATACGCAGTATTTT.

The chain joins TRBV10-1 to TRBJ1-1, with D uncertain. V was cut by 6 bases and J by 6 bases, with 14 bases left in between. The germline V gene has CDR1 WNHNN and CDR2 SYGVQD (reference sequence). This CDR3 region has 13 residues. Here the CDR3 DNA reads TGCGCCAGCAGAAGGGAAGAGGATGCTGAAGCTTTCTTT. Its protein is CASRREEDAEAFF.

The V and J genes are TRBV10-2 and TRBJ2-7, with 10 bases lining up with TRBD2. With 7 bases clipped from V and 6 bases from J, the junction kept 6 bases outside the gene matches. The CDR3 length is 13 residues. Per germline, CDR1 WSHSY and CDR2 SAAADI. CDR3 nucleotide sequence: TGCGCCAGCATCCCAGCGGGAGGGAGCGAGCAGTACTTC. Translated: CASIPAGGSEQYF.

J is TRBJ1-2 and V is TRBV7-9; no firm D call. Between the trimmed V and J ends, which lost 2 bases and 2 bases, there was a span of 12 bases. Germline loops: CDR1 SEHNR, CDR2 FQNEAQ (reference sequence). The length of the CDR3 is 15 residues. CDR3 nucleotides: TGTGCCAGCAGCTTACTCACAGTCCCGAACTATGGCTACACCTTC. Its translation is CASSLLTVPNYGYTF.

In its sample, this clone was seen a few times. The chain is built from TRBV18 and TRBJ2-5; 10 bases are a match to TRBD1. The CDR3 covers 17 residues. CDR1 and CDR2 (germline): KGHSH, LQKENI. After removal of 0 bases from V and 5 bases from J, the junction contained 9 bases not matched to a gene. The CDR3 region is CASSPPETGGSVETQYF. The CDR3 nucleotides read TGTGCCAGCTCACCACCGGAGACAGGGGGCTCGGTTGAGACCCAGTACTTC. Together with reference TRBV18 and TRBJ2-5, the CDR3 gives the full variable domain: NAGVMQNPRHLVRRRGQEARLRCSPMKGHSHVYWYRQLPEEGLKFMVYLQKENIIDESGMPKERFSAEFPKEGPSILRIQQVVRGDSAAYFCASSPPETGGSVETQYFGPGTRLLVL.

This chain links TRBV13 with TRBJ2-1, with D possibly being TRBD1 or TRBD2 (5 bases each). Germline V gene lookup returns CDR1 PRHDT and CDR2 FYEKMQ (reference sequence). This CDR3 comprises 13 residues. V lost 5 bases, J lost 8 bases, and 13 bases lay in between. CDR3 nucleotides: TGTGCCAGCAGCCCCCCCCGGGGCCATGAGCAGTTCTTC. As protein: CASSPPRGHEQFF.

There are a few counts of this clone. The V gene is TRBV2, the J gene TRBJ1-1; D unclear. This CDR3 region has 16 residues. V was clipped by 0 bases and J by 1 base, with 12 bases between them. The germline gives CDR1 SNHLY, CDR2 FYNNEI. CDR3 region: CASSEAWIRPNTEAFF. CDR3 coding DNA: TGTGCCAGCAGTGAAGCGTGGATAAGGCCGAACACTGAAGCTTTCTTT.

The chain links TRBV6-5 to TRBJ2-1, with TRBD2 matching over 9 bases. V dropped 5 bases and J dropped 8; count of bases not matched to a gene: 10. CDR1 and CDR2 (germline): MNHEY, SVGAGI. This CDR3 region has 15 residues. The CDR3 nucleotides are TGTGCCAGCAGTCTGGCGGGAGGGCCGATCTATGAGCAGTTCTTC. It specifies CASSLAGGPIYEQFF.

This clone was counted once. The V and J genes are TRBV18 and TRBJ1-1; D ambiguous. This CDR3 is built from 16 residues. Germline-derived CDR1 and CDR2 are KGHSH and LQKENI. V shed 2 bases and J shed 0 bases, with 13 bases lying between them. The CDR3 region has the DNA TGTGCCAGCTCACCAATTGGCCAGACCATGAACACTGAAGCTTTCTTT. This codes for CASSPIGQTMNTEAFF.

This clone has a single count. The chain joins TRBV27 to TRBJ2-5; 7 nucleotides align to TRBD1. CDR1 MNHEY and CDR2 SMNVEV come from the germline V gene (reference sequence). The CDR3 sequence is 17 residues long. The ends lost 3 bases at V and 4 bases at J; junction bases unmatched: 14. The CDR3 bases are TGTGCCAGCAGTTTTTGTTGTTTGAAGGGGGCACGAGAGACCCAGTACTTC. Translated: CASSFCCLKGARETQYF.

This chain uses TRBV19 with TRBJ1-1; 8 bases map to TRBD1. Looked up from germline, CDR1 is LNHDA and CDR2 is SQIVND (reference sequence). The CDR3 runs to 16 residues. The V and J ends lost 7 bases and 2 bases, in that order; junction bases with no gene match: 12. The CDR3 reads CASKSELQGDNTEAFF. CDR3 coding DNA: TGTGCCAGTAAGTCCGAGCTACAGGGGGACAACACTGAAGCTTTCTTT.

This sequence joins TRBV28 and TRBJ1-1; D gene unclear. The ends were cut back, 6 bases at V and 4 bases at J, with 18 bases in the middle. CDR3 length equals 15 residues. Germline-derived CDR1 and CDR2 are MDHEN and SYDVKM. The CDR3 DNA sequence: TGTGCCAGCAGGGGCGGTGACAAGACGACCACTGAAGCTTTCTTT. Translated: CASRGGDKTTTEAFF.

This clone was found a few times. V and J are TRBV19 and TRBJ1-3; D call uncertain. The CDR3 sequence is 15 residues long. V was pared by 4 bases and J by 0 bases, with 10 bases between. Germline V gives CDR1 LNHDA, CDR2 SQIVND (reference sequence). The CDR3 DNA reads as TGTGCCAGTAGTACTATCGAGAGCTCTGGAAACACCATATATTTT. Translated: CASSTIESSGNTIYF.

This sequence joins TRBV7-6 and TRBJ1-1; D is uncertain. The V gene lost 1 base and the J gene lost 0 bases, with 3 bases spanning the gap. Germline loops: CDR1 SGHVS, CDR2 FNYEAQ. The CDR3 totals 13 residues. CDR3 in amino acids: CASSLDLNTEAFF. The CDR3 DNA reads TGTGCCAGCAGCTTAGACCTGAACACTGAAGCTTTCTTT.